Below are 25 T cell receptor beta chains sequenced from a single sample in a study of spatial heterogeneity in lung cancer. As for time point: sample taken at primary tumor resection. The antigens these receptors bind are not known. General study results and limits: Tumor mutation counts were tracked by expanded intratumoral alpha and beta TCR counts.

TCRdb redid the calling of the 5' RACE reads with MiXCR, one entry per CDR3 protein. The table lists 20,000 to 25,000 distinct CDR3 sequences, approximately 4.8% of them singletons. The specimen was lung tumor tissue, collected at surgery. The receptors were gathered from a male donor with early-stage non-small cell lung cancer.

This clonotype was detected many times. The gene calls are TRBV12-3 or TRBV12-4 and TRBJ2-2, with TRBD2 identical over 7 bases. The V segment lost 2 bases and the J segment 4 bases; nucleotides outside the gene matches: 4. The CDR3 spans 15 residues. The CDR3 is CASSLRGGSTGELFF. The CDR3 DNA reads as TGTGCCAGCAGTTTAAGGGGCGGGAGCACCGGGGAGCTGTTTTTT.

V usage is TRBV7-6 and J usage is TRBJ1-2, with TRBD1 identical over 11 bases. This CDR3 has 14 residues. Trimming at V came to 1 base and at J to 7 bases, leaving 2 bases not matched to a gene. Germline V gene sequence: CDR1 SGHVS, CDR2 FNYEAQ. CDR3 residues: CASSLGTGGFGYTF. The CDR3 DNA follows: TGTGCCAGCAGCTTAGGGACAGGGGGCTTTGGCTACACCTTC.

This clonotype appeared a few times. V is TRBV6-5 and J is TRBJ1-6; D is unresolved. Germline V gene lookup returns CDR1 MNHEY and CDR2 SVGAGI. Trimming took 1 base from V and 9 from J, leaving 19 bases between them. This CDR3 has 17 amino acids. The CDR3 nucleotides read TGTGCCAGCAGTTACTTACCCCCCCGGATCAAGAGTTCACCCCTCCACTTT. Translated: CASSYLPPRIKSSPLHF.

This clonotype was found many times. The chain recombines TRBV6-5 with TRBJ2-5; 8 bases line up with TRBD1. The CDR3 spans 15 residues. V shed 5 bases and J 5 bases; nucleotides not matched to a gene: 10. Germline CDR1 reads MNHEY; CDR2 reads SVGAGI. Here the CDR3 reads CASSIAGGLSETQYF. In nucleotides, the CDR3 is TGTGCCAGCAGTATAGCAGGGGGCCTTTCGGAGACCCAGTACTTC.

This clonotype was seen only once. The V gene is TRBV18, the J gene TRBJ1-1, with 8 bases that match TRBD1. The J segment lost 4 bases and the V segment lost 0 bases, leaving 7 bases of the junction unmatched. The CDR3 is 16 residues long. Germline CDR1 and CDR2: KGHSH and LQKENI. The CDR3, as DNA: TGTGCCAGCTCACCACCGAAACAGGGGGGTGGCACTGAAGCTTTCTTT. Its protein product is CASSPPKQGGGTEAFF. Based on the CDR3 plus reference TRBV18 and TRBJ1-1, the full variable domain is NAGVMQNPRHLVRRRGQEARLRCSPMKGHSHVYWYRQLPEEGLKFMVYLQKENIIDESGMPKERFSAEFPKEGPSILRIQQVVRGDSAAYFCASSPPKQGGGTEAFFGQGTRLTVV.

This clonotype was counted many times. The rearrangement joins TRBV20-1 to TRBJ2-2; the match to TRBD2 covers 16 bases. CDR3 length: 17 residues. V was pared by 1 base and J by 6 bases, with 5 bases of the junction left unmatched. Germline CDR1 reads DFQATT; CDR2 reads SNEGSKA (reference sequence). Here the CDR3 DNA reads TGCAGTGCTAGAGGCCCCGGGACTAGCGGGGGGGCCGGGGAGCTGTTTTTT. Its protein product is CSARGPGTSGGAGELFF.

This clonotype was seen at least ten times. The genes are TRBV2 and TRBJ2-3, with D unclear. Germline assignment: CDR1 SNHLY and CDR2 FYNNEI. CDR3 length: 14 residues. V lost 6 bases to trimming and J lost 3 bases, with 13 bases between them. The CDR3 loop is CASSGPQQTDTQYF. CDR3 bases: TGTGCCAGCAGCGGGCCCCAGCAGACAGATACGCAGTATTTT.

This clonotype came up many times. The chain joins TRBV21-1 to TRBJ2-7. TRBV21-1 constitutes a pseudogene. CDR3 length equals 11 residues. CDR3 protein: CASAVSYEQYF. DNA for the CDR3: TGTGCCAGCGCAGTCTCCTACGAGCAGTACTTC.

The chain employs TRBV5-4 and TRBJ2-7; 7 nucleotides agree with TRBD2. Germline values: CDR1 SGHNT, CDR2 YYREEE (reference sequence). The CDR3 is 14 residues long. J lost 5 bases, V lost 4 bases, and 9 bases had no gene match. As DNA, the CDR3 is TGTGCCAGCAGCAGAGTACTGGCGGGGGACGAGCAGTACTTC. Its protein is CASSRVLAGDEQYF.

The chain is built from TRBV20-1 and TRBJ2-7; weak D call: TRBD1 (6 bases). V dropped 3 bases and J dropped 5 bases, with 14 bases sitting between them. The CDR3 sequence is 13 residues long. Germline V gene sequence: CDR1 DFQATT, CDR2 SNEGSKA (reference sequence). CDR3 amino acids: CSASPAGVDEQYF. As DNA, the CDR3 is TGCAGTGCTAGCCCCGCAGGGGTGGACGAGCAGTACTTC.

The table lists this clonotype with a few counts. This sequence may be a read error, since a much larger clone differs from it by one base. The chain has TRBV5-1 and TRBJ2-7, with TRBD2 matching over 8 bases. CDR1 SGHRS and CDR2 YFSETQ come from the germline V gene. This CDR3 has 13 residues. The DNA of the CDR3 is TGCACCAGCAGCGGGGGACACCTCTACGAGCAGTACTTC. Translation: CTSSGGHLYEQYF. Full variable domain (rest looked up from reference TRBV5-1 and TRBJ2-7): KAGVTQTPRYLIKTRGQQVTLSCSPISGHRSVSWYQQTPGQGLQFLFEYFSETQRNKGNFPGRFSGRQFSNSRSEMNVSTLELGDSALYLCTSSGGHLYEQYFGPGTRLTVT.

This clonotype was seen repeatedly, ten times or more. The chain has TRBV28 and TRBJ2-1; TRBD2 matches at 7 bases. Trimming removed 4 bases from V and 10 bases from J; junction bases left unmatched: 13. CDR3 length: 15 residues. Per the germline V gene, CDR1 is MDHEN and CDR2 is SYDVKM. The CDR3 sequence: CASSSGRTPKREQFF. For the CDR3, the DNA is TGTGCCAGCAGTTCCGGGAGGACCCCTAAAAGAGAGCAGTTCTTC.

This clonotype was detected many times. The V and J genes are TRBV7-9 and TRBJ2-7; D is uncertain. V was cut by 6 bases and J by 2 bases, with 14 bases left in between. The CDR3 has 14 amino acids. CDR1 SEHNR and CDR2 FQNEAQ come from the germline V gene (reference sequence). The CDR3 here is CASSSLDHTYEQYF. The DNA for the CDR3 is TGTGCCAGCAGTAGTTTGGACCACACCTACGAGCAGTACTTC.

CDR3 DNA sequence: TGTGCCAGCAGTTGGGACAGGGTGCGGGAGACCCAGTACTTC. Translating gives CASSWDRVRETQYF. This chain uses TRBV28 with TRBJ2-5; TRBD1 agrees at 9 bases. The CDR3 is made up of 14 amino acids. The junction had 5 bases not matched to a gene; V was cut back by 4 bases and J by 5 bases. Germline CDR1 and CDR2: MDHEN and SYDVKM.

This clonotype was seen many times. The rearrangement links TRBV27 to TRBJ2-2; TRBD1 matches 8 bases. Germline loops: CDR1 MNHEY, CDR2 SMNVEV (reference sequence). V lost 0 bases and J lost 2; bases outside the gene matches: 2. This CDR3 comprises 16 residues. This chain's CDR3 is CASSLSDRVNTGELFF. CDR3 in DNA: TGTGCCAGCAGTTTATCGGACAGGGTTAACACCGGGGAGCTGTTTTTT.

On this clonotype itself: Its ends do not fully match the called genes, so a read error is possible. The chain is built from TRBV5-1 and TRBJ2-3; 8 nucleotides line up with TRBD2. CDR1 SGHRS and CDR2 YFSETQ come from the germline V gene. The CDR3 is 15 residues long. CDR3 sequence reads: CARSFGRAGTDTQYF. The DNA for the CDR3 is TGCGCCAGGAGCTTCGGGAGGGCCGGCACAGATACGCAGTATTTT.

This clonotype was detected many times. V usage is TRBV20-1 and J usage is TRBJ1-5; TRBD1 agrees at 8 bases. Germline CDR1 reads DFQATT; CDR2 reads SNEGSKA (reference sequence). Trimming took 1 base from V and 4 from J; bases not matched to a gene: 9. The CDR3 is 16 amino acids. The CDR3 sequence is CSARVSGTGKNQPQHF. CDR3 bases: TGCAGTGCTAGAGTTTCCGGGACAGGAAAAAATCAGCCCCAGCATTTT.

V gene TRBV6-2 or TRBV6-3 combines with J gene TRBJ1-5; TRBD1 matches 9 bases. V trimming: 6 bases; J trimming: 5 bases; junction bases outside the gene matches: 2. CDR1 MNHEY and CDR2 SVGEGT come from the germline V gene. This CDR3 has 13 residues. CDR3 amino acids: CASRGQGYQPQHF. The CDR3 coding sequence is TGTGCCAGCAGAGGACAGGGGTATCAGCCCCAGCATTTT.

At least ten counts were recorded for this clonotype. The V and J genes are TRBV6-5 and TRBJ1-1; 10 nucleotides align to TRBD1. Unmatched junction bases numbered 5, after V lost 6 bases and J lost 4 bases. This CDR3 region has 14 residues. Germline V CDR1 and CDR2: MNHEY, SVGAGI. This CDR3 is CASRRQGASTEAFF. Written as DNA, the CDR3 is TGTGCCAGCAGGCGACAGGGGGCTAGCACTGAAGCTTTCTTT.

This clonotype was seen more than once but under ten times. The chain has TRBV5-1 and TRBJ2-1; 8 bases fit TRBD2. The CDR3 spans 15 residues. V lost 0 bases and J lost 5; bases outside the gene matches: 4. The germline gives CDR1 SGHRS, CDR2 YFSETQ. The CDR3 nucleotides read TGCGCCAGCAGCTTGGTCGAAGCGGGGGACAATGAGCAGTTCTTC. Its translation: CASSLVEAGDNEQFF.

This clonotype was observed at least ten times. CDR3 amino acids: CASSRSSGVGADTQYF. The DNA for the CDR3 is TGCGCCAGCAGCCGATCTAGCGGGGTAGGGGCAGATACGCAGTATTTT. The chain is built from TRBV5-1 and TRBJ2-3; 9 nucleotides align to TRBD2. Germline V gene lookup returns CDR1 SGHRS and CDR2 YFSETQ. Losses at the gene ends were 4 bases for V and 4 bases for J; bases not matched to a gene: 10. The CDR3 has 16 residues.

This clonotype is medium-sized by share. CDR3 in DNA: TGTGCCATCAGTGAGGGGGGGGGTCGGAGCAATCAGCCCCAGCATTTT. Translated: CAISEGGGRSNQPQHF. The chain has TRBV10-3 and TRBJ1-5, with D perhaps matching TRBD1 (5 bases). The CDR3 is 16 residues long. Trimming cost V 2 bases and J 1 base, with 12 bases left between them. Germline lookup yields CDR1 ENHRY and CDR2 SYGVKD.

This clonotype was counted ten times or more. V and J are TRBV4-2 and TRBJ2-3; D call uncertain. Trimming took 1 base from V and 4 from J, leaving 6 bases between them. CDR3 length equals 13 residues. Germline V gives CDR1 LGHNA, CDR2 YNFKEQ. CDR3 amino acids: CASSQAGPDTQYF. CDR3 sequence (DNA): TGTGCCAGCAGCCAAGCCGGCCCAGATACGCAGTATTTT.

The table lists this clonotype with many counts. The CDR3 loop is CASSRREGESPLHF. As DNA, the CDR3 is TGTGCCAGCTCACGTCGAGAGGGGGAGTCACCCCTCCACTTT. The genes are TRBV18 and TRBJ1-6, with D possibly being TRBD1 (6 bases). Germline lookup yields CDR1 KGHSH and CDR2 LQKENI. The germline V and J ends were trimmed by 4 bases and 10 bases, with 14 bases remaining between them. This CDR3 is 14 amino acids long.

This clonotype was counted many times. CDR3 sequence (DNA): TGTGCCAGCAGCTTGGTGGTCCAGGGCCTGAACACTGAAGCTTTCTTT. It yields the protein CASSLVVQGLNTEAFF. The rearrangement links TRBV5-5 to TRBJ1-1, with D possibly matching TRBD1 (5 bases). This CDR3 has 16 amino acids. The V end was cut by 0 bases, the J end by 0 bases, with 12 bases between. Germline-derived CDR1 and CDR2 are SGHKS and YYEKEE (reference sequence). Supplemented by reference TRBV5-5 and TRBJ1-1, the full variable domain reads DAGVTQSPTHLIKTRGQQVTLRCSPISGHKSVSWYQQVLGQGPQFIFQYYEKEERGRGNFPDRFSARQFPNYSSELNVNALLLGDSALYLCASSLVVQGLNTEAFFGQGTRLTVV.